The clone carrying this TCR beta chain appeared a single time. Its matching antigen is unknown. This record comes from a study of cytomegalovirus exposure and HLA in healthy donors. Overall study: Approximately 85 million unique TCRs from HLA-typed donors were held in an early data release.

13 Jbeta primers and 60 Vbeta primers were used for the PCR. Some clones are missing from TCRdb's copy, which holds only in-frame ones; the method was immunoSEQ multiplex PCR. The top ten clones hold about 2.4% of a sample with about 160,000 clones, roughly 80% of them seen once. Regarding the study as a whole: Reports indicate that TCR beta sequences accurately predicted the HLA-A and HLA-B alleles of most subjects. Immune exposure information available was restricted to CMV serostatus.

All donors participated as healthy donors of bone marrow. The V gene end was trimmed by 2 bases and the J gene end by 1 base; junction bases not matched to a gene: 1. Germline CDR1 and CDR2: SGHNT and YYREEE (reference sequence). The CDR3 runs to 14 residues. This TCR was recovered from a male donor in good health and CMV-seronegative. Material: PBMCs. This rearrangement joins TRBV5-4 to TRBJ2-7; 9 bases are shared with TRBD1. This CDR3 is CASSFGTGSYEQYF. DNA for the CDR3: TGTGCCAGCAGCTTCGGGACAGGGTCCTACGAGCAGTACTTC. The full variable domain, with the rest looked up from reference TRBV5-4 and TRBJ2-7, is ETGVTQSPTHLIKTRGQQVTLRCSSQSGHNTVSWYQQALGQGPQFIFQYYREEENGRGNFPPRFSGLQFPNYSSELNVNALELDDSALYLCASSFGTGSYEQYFGPGTRLTVT.